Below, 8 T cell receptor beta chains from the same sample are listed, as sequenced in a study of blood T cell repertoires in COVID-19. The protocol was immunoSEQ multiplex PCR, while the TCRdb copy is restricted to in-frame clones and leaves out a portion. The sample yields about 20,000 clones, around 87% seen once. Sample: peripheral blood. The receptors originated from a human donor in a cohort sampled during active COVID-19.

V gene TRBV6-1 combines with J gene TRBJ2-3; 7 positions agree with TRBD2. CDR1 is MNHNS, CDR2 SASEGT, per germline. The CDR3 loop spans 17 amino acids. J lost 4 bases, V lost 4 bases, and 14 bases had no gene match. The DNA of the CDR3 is TGTGCCAGCAGTGGCCTTGGGGGAGGGCCGAGGGCAGATACGCAGTATTTT. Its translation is CASSGLGGGPRADTQYF.

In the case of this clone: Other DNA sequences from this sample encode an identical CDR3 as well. CDR3 in amino acids: CASSSTGGYNSPLHF. CDR3 bases: TGTGCCAGCAGTTCGACAGGGGGTTATAATTCACCCCTCCACTTT. The chain couples TRBV28 to TRBJ1-6, with TRBD1 matching over 9 bases. V lost 4 bases to trimming and J lost 4 bases; unmatched junction nucleotides: 2. Germline lookup yields CDR1 MDHEN and CDR2 SYDVKM. This CDR3 contains 15 residues. The entire variable domain, with the rest obtained from reference TRBV28 and TRBJ1-6, is as follows: DVKVTQSSRYLVKRTGEKVFLECVQDMDHENMFWYRQDPGLGLRLIYFSYDVKMKEKGDIPEGYSVSREKKERFSLILESASTNQTSMYLCASSSTGGYNSPLHFGNGTRLTVT.

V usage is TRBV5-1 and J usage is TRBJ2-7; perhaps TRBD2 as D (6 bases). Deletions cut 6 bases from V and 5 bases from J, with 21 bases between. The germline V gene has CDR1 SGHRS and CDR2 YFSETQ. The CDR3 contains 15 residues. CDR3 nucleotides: TGCGCCAGCATGACCTTACCGGGACTGGGGAACGAGCAGTACTTC. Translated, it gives CASMTLPGLGNEQYF.

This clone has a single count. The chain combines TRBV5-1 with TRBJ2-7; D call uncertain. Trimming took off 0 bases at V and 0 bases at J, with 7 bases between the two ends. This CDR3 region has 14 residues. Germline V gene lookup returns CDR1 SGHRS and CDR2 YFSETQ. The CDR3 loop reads CASSLDRLSYEQYF. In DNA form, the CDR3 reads TGCGCCAGCAGCTTGGACCGACTCTCCTACGAGCAGTACTTC.

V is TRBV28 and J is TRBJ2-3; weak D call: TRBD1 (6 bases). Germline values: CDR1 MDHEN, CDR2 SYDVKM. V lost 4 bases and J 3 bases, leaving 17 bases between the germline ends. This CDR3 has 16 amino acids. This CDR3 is CASSSTGSVGTDTQYF. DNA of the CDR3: TGTGCCAGCAGTTCTACAGGGTCCGTCGGTACAGATACGCAGTATTTT.

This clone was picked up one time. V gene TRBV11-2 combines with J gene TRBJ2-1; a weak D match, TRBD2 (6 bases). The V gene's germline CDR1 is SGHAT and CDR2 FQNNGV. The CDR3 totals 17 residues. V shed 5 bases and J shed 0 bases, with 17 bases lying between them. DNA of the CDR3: TGTGCCAGCAGCGGTAAAGGGGACTCTAGCTCCTACAATGAGCAGTTCTTC. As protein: CASSGKGDSSSYNEQFF.

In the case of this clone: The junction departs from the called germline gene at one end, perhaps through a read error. Here the CDR3 DNA reads TGTGTCAGTACCGAAATTTGGGGCGGGGCGGATGGAAACACCATATATTTT. Protein sequence: CVSTEIWGGADGNTIYF. V usage is TRBV19 and J usage is TRBJ1-3, with a tentative D call TRBD1 (5 bases). The CDR3 loop spans 17 amino acids. The V gene's germline CDR1 is LNHDA and CDR2 SQIVND (reference sequence). Full variable domain (outside the CDR3, taken from reference TRBV19 and TRBJ1-3): DGGITQSPKYLFRKEGQNVTLSCEQNLNHDAMYWYRQDPGQGLRLIYYSQIVNDFQKGDIAEGYSVSREKKESFPLTVTSAQKNPTAFYLCVSTEIWGGADGNTIYFGEGSWLTVV.

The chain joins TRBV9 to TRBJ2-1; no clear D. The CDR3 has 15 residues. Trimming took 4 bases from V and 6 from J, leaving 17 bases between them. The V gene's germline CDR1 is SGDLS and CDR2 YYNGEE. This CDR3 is CASSPRRQLGNEQFF. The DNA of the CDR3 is TGTGCCAGCAGCCCTCGGCGGCAGCTAGGCAATGAGCAGTTCTTC.